This T cell receptor (beta chain) was captured in a study of regulatory T cells in long-lasting Graves disease. There are 13 residues in the CDR3. Trimming shortened V by 7 bases and J by 4 bases, and 14 bases separated the two germline ends. CDR1 ENHRY and CDR2 SYGVKD come from the germline V gene. Time point given: newly diagnosed GD, antithyroid drugs for less than 3 months. There was RNA extracted from PBMCs, and the TCR library was made from it. Library construction for TCR beta used iRepertoire HTBI primers and Arm-PCR of CDR3 regions. TCRdb fed the multiplex PCR reads into MiXCR, producing one record per CDR3 protein. Here the sample spans more than 300,000 distinct CDR3 sequences, roughly a sixth being singletons.

The rearrangement uses TRBV10-3 and TRBJ2-7, with D perhaps matching TRBD1 (5 bases). This sample comprised peripheral blood mononuclear cells (PBMCs), obtained at new diagnosis, from a patient treated with antithyroid drugs. The TCR was taken from a female donor with Graves disease. CDR3 DNA sequence: TGTGCCATCAACGACGGACAACCTTACGAGCAGTACTTC. Amino acids: CAINDGQPYEQYF.